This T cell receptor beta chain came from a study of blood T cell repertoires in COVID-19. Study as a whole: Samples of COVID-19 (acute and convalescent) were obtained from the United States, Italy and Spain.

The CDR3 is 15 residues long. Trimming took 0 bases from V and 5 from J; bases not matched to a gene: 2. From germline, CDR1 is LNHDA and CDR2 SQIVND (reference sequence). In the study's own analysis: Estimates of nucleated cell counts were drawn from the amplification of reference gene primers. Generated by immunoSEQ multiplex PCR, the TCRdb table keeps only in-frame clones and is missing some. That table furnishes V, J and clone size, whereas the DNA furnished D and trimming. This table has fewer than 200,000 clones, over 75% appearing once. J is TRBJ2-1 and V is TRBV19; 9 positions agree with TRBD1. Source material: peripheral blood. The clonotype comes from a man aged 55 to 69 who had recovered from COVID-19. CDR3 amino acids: CASSIEDRGDNEQFF. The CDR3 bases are TGTGCCAGTAGTATAGAGGACAGGGGCGACAATGAGCAGTTCTTC.